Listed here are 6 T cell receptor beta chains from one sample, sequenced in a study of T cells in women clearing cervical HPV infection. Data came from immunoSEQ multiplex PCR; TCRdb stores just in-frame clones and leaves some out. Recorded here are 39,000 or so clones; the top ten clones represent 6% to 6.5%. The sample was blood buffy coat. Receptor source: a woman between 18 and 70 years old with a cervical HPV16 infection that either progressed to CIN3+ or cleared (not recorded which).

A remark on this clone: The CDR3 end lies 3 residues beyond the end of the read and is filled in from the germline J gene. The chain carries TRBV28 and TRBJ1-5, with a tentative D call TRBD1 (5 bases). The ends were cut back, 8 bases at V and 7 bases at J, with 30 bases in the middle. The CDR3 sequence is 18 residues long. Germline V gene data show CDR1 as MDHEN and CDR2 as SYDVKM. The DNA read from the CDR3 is TGTGCCAGCGGCCGACGACGCAAGGGGTGGGGGGTTGGACAGCCC. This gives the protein CASGRRRKGWGVGQP. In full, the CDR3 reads CASGRRRKGWGVGQPQHF.

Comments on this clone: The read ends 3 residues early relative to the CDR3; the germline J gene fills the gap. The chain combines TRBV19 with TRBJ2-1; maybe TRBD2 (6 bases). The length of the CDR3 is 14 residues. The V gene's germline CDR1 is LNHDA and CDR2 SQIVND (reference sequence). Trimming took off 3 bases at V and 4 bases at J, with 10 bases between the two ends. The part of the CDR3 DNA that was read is TGTGCCAGTAGTATCGGCGGGGATTACAATGAG. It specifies CASSIGGDYNE. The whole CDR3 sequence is CASSIGGDYNEQFF.

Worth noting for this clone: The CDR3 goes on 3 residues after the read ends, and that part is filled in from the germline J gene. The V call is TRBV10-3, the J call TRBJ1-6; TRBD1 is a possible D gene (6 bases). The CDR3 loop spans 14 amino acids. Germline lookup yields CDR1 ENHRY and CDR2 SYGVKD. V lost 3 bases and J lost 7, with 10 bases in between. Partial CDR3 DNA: TGTGCCATCAGTGAACAGGGTGGGAATTCACCC. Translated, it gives CAISEQGGNSP. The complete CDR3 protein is CAISEQGGNSPLHF.

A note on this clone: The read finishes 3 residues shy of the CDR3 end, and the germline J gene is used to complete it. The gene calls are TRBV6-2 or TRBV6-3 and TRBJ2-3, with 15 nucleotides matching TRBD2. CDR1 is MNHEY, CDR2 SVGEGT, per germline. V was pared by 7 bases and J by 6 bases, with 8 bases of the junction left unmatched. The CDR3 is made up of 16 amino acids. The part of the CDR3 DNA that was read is TGTGCCAGCACCCCGGGGACTAGCGGGAGGCTGGATACG. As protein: CASTPGTSGRLDT. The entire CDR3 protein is CASTPGTSGRLDTQYF.

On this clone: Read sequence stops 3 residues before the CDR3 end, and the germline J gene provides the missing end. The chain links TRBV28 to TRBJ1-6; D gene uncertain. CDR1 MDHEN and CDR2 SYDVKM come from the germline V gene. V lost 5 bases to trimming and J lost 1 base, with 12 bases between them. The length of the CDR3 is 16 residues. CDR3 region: CASSQLTSSYNSPLHF. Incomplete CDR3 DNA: TGTGCCAGCAGTCAGTTAACTAGTTCCTATAATTCACCC.

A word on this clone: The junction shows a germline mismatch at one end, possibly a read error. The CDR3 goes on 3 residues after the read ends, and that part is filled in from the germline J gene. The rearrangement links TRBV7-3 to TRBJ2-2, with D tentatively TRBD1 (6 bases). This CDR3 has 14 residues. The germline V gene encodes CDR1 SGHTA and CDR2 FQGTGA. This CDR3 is CASSSRWDTGELFF. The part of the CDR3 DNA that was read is TGTGCCAGCAGCTCACGGTGGGACACTGGGGAG.